This T cell receptor beta chain was observed in a study of identical twins. TCRdb independently ran MiXCR on the 5' RACE reads; one entry per CDR3 protein. The sample carries 400,000 to 550,000 distinct CDR3 sequences, 20% to 30% recorded once. This clonotype was seen a few times. Trimming removed 4 bases at V and 9 bases at J, with 14 bases between. Germline V gene sequence: CDR1 SGHRS, CDR2 YFSETQ. The CDR3 has 13 residues. The sample also formed part of further work on T cells expressing NK-cell markers. From that second work: In sorted CD3+CD56+NKG2C+, CD3+CD56+NKG2C- and CD3+CD56-NKG2C+ T cells, TCR beta repertoires were obtained.

V and J are TRBV5-1 and TRBJ1-5; D gene ambiguous. The sequenced sample consisted of CD4+ T cells sorted from blood. The sequence was collected from a woman aged 18 to 35 in good health. DNA for the CDR3: TGCGCCAGCAGCCTCGGACGGGGATCGCCCCAGCATTTT. Translated: CASSLGRGSPQHF.